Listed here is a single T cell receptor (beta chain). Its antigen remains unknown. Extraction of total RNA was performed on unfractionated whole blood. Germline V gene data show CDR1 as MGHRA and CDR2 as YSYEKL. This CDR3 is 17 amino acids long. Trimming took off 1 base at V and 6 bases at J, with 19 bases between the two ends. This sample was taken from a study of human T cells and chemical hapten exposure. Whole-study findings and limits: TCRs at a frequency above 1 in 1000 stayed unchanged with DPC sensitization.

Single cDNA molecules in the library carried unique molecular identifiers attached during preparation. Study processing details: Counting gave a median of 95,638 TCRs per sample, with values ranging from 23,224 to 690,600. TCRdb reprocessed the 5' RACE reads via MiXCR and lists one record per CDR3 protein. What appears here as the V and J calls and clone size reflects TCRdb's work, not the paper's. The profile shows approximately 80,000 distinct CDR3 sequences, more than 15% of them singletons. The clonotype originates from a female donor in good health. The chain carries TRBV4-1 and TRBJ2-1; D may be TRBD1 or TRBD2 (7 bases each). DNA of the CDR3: TGCGCCAGCAGCCAAGTCGGCGGGAGAGGGACAGTCAATGAGCAGTTCTTC. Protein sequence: CASSQVGGRGTVNEQFF.